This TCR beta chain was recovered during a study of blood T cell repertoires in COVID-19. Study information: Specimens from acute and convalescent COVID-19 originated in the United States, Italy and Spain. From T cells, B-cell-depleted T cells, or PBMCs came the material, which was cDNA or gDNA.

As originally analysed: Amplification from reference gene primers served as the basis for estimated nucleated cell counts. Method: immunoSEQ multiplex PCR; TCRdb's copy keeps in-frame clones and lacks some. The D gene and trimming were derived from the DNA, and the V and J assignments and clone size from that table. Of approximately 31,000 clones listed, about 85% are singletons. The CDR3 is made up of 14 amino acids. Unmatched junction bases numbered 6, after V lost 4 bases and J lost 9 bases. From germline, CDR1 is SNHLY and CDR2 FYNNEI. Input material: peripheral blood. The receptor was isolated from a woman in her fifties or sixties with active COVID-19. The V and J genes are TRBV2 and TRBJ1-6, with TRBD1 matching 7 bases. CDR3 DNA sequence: TGTGCCAGCAGTGGCACAGGGGAGAGTTCACCCCTCCACTTT. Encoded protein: CASSGTGESSPLHF.